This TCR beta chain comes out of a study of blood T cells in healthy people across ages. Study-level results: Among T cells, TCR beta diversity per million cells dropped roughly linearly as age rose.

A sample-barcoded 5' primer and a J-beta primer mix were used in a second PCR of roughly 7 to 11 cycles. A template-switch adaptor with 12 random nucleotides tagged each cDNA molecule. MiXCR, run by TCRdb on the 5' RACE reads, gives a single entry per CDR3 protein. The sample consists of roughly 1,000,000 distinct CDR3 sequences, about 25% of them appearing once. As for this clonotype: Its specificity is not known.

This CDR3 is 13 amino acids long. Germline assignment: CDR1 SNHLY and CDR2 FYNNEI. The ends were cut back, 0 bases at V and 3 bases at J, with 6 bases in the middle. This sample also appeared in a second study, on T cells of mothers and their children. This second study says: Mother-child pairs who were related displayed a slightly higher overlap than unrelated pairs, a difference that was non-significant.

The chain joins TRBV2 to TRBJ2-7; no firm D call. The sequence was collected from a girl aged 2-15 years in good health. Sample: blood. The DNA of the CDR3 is TGTGCCAGCAGTGAAGCCGGGCACTACGAGCAGTACTTC. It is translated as CASSEAGHYEQYF. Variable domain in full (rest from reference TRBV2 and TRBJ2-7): EPEVTQTPSHQVTQMGQEVILRCVPISNHLYFYWYRQILGQKVEFLVSFYNNEISEKSEIFDDQFSVERPDGSNFTLKIRSTKLEDSAMYFCASSEAGHYEQYFGPGTRLTVT.